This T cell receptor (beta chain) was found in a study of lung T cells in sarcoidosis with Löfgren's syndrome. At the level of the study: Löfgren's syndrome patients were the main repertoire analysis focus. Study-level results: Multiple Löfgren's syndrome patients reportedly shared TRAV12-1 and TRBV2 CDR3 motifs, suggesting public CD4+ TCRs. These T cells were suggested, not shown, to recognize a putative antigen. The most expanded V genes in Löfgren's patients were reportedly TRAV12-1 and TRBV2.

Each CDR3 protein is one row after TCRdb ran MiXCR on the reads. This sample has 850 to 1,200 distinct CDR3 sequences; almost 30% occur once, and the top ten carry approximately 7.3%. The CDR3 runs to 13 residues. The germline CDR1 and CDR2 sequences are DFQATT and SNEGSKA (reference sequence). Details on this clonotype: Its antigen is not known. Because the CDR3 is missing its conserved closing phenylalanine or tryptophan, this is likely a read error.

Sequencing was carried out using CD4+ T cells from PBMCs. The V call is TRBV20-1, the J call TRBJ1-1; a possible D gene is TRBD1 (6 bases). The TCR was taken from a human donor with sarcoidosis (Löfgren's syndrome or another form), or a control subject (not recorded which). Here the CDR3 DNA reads TGCGGGACGGGCGAAGGGGGGTTCGCTGAAGCTTTCTCT. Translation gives CGTGEGGFAEAFS.